This TCR beta chain originates from a study of cytomegalovirus exposure and HLA in healthy donors. Study-wide results and caveats: Rare sequences made up most TCRs, while some public TCRs were found in many donors. Cytomegalovirus-associated TCR beta chains were listed, numbering 164.

Profiled with immunoSEQ multiplex PCR; TCRdb holds only in-frame clones, not every one. The table records 150,000 to 200,000 clones, 88% of them present only once. This clone qualifies as medium-sized. What it binds is unknown. Germline CDR1 MDHEN, CDR2 SYDVKM. The CDR3 has 16 amino acids. V was pared by 4 bases and J by 8 bases, with 18 bases between. The sequence was obtained from a man younger than 35 in good health and CMV-seronegative. The V and J genes are TRBV28 and TRBJ1-6; the D gene is possibly TRBD1 (5 bases). The material sequenced was PBMCs. The CDR3 DNA sequence: TGTGCCAGCAGTTGGGCGGGGGAGACTTTGGATTCACCCCTCCACTTT. Translated: CASSWAGETLDSPLHF.